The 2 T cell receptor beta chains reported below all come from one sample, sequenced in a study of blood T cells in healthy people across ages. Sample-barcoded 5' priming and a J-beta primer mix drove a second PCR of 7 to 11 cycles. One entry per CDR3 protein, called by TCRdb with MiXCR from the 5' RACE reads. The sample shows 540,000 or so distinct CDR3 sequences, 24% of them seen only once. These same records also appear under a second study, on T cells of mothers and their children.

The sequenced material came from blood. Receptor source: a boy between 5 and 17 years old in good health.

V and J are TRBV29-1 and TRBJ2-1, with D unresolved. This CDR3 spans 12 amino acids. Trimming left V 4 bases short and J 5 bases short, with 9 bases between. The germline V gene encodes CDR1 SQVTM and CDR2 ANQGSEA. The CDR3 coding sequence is TGCAGCGTTGGGCGGCCCAACAATGAGCAGTTCTTC. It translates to CSVGRPNNEQFF.

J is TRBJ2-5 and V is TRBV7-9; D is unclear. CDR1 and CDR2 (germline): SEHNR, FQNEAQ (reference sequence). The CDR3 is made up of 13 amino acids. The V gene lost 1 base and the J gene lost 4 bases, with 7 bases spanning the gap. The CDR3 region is CASSLETVETQYF. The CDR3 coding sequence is TGTGCCAGCAGCTTAGAGACGGTAGAGACCCAGTACTTC.